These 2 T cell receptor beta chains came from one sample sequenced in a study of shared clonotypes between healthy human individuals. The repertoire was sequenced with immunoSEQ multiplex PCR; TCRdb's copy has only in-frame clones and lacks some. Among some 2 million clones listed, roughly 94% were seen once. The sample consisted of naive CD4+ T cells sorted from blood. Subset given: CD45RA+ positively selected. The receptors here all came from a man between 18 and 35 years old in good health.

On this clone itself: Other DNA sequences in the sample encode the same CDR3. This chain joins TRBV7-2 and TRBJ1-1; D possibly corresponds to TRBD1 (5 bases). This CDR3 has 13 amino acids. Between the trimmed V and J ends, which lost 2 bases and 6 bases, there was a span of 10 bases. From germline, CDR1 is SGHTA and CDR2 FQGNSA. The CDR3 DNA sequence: TGTGCCAGCAGCTTAAGAGGGGCGGCTGAAGCTTTCTTT. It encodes CASSLRGAAEAFF.

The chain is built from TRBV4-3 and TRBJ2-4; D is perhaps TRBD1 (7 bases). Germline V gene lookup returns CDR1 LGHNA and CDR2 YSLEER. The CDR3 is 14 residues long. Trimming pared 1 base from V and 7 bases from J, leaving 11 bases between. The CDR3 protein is CASSQGAGGNIQYF. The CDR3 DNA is TGCGCCAGCAGCCAAGGGGCAGGGGGGAACATTCAGTACTTC.